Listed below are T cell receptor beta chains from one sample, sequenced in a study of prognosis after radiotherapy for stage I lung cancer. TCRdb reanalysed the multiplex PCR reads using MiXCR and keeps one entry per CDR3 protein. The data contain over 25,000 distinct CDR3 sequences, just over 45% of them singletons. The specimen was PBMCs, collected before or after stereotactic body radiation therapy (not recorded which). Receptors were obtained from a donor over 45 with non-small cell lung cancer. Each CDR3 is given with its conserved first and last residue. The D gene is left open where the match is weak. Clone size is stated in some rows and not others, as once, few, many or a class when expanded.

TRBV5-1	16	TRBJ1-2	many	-	TGCGCCAGCAGCGAGGGGCTGGGGGGCACTAGGAATGGCTACACCTTC	CASSEGLGGTRNGYTF
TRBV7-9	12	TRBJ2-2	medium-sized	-	TGTGCCAGCAGCAATCCCCCCGGGGAGCTGTTTTTT	CASSNPPGELFF
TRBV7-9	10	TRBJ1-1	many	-	TGTGCCAGCAGCCAACGAGAAGCTTTCTTT	CASSQREAFF
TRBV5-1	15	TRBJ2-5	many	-	TGCGCCAGCAGTTTTCAGGGAGGTCTGCGGGAGACCCAGTACTTC	CASSFQGGLRETQYF
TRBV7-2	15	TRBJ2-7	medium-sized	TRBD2	TGTGCCAGCAGCTTTACAGCGGGAGGCCCCTACGAGCAGTACTTC	CASSFTAGGPYEQYF
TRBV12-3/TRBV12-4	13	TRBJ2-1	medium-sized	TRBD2	TGTGCCAGCAGTTTTGGGGGGGGGGATGAGCAGTTCTTC	CASSFGGGDEQFF
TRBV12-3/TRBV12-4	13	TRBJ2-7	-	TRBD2	TGTACCGGCAGTCTAGCGGGGACCTACGAGCAGTACTTC	CTGSLAGTYEQYF
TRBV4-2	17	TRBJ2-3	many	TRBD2	TGTGCCAGCAGCCAAGTACCTAGCGGGACTAGCACAGATACGCAGTATTTT	CASSQVPSGTSTDTQYF
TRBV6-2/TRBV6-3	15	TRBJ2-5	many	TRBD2	TGTGCCAGCAGCCGCGGGACTAGCGGACAGTTGCCCCAGTACTTC	CASSRGTSGQLPQYF
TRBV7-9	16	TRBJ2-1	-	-	TGTGCCGGCAGCTTAGTGGGCCTGGGGTCCTACAATGAGCAGTTCTTC	CAGSLVGLGSYNEQFF
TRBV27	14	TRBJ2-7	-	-	TGTGCCAGCAGACTATCGGGGGACCTCTACGAGCAGTACTTC	CASRLSGDLYEQYF
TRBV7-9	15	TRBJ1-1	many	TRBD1	TGTGCCAGCAGCCCTAGGACAGGTTCGAACACTGAAGCTTTCTTT	CASSPRTGSNTEAFF
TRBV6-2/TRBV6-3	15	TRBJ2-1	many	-	TGTGCCAGCAGTTACTCGGCTCTAGTAGGCAATGAGCAGTTCTTC	CASSYSALVGNEQFF
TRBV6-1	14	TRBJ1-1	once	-	TGTGCCAGCAGTGAAGGGGGGACACGCACTGAAGCTTTCTTT	CASSEGGTRTEAFF
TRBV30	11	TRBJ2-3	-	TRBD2	TGTGCCTGGAGTGGGGGGGGGGGGCAGTATTTT	CAWSGGGGQYF
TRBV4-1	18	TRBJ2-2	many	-	TGCGCCAGCAGCCACCTCACCCTGGAAACCAGGGCCACCGGGGAGCTGTTTTTT	CASSHLTLETRATGELFF
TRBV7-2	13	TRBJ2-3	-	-	TGTGCCAGCAGCTCCATACAGGGCGCGTCGCAGTATTTT	CASSSIQGASQYF
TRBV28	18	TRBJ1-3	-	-	TGTGCCAGCAGCCCTTTTTGGTACCCTCGGGTGTCTGGAAACACCATATATTTT	CASSPFWYPRVSGNTIYF
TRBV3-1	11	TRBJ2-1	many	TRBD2	TGTGCCAGCAGGCGGGAGACGGAGCAGTTCTTC	CASRRETEQFF
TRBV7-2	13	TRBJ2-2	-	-	TGTGCCAGCAGCTTAGTAATAGTCGGGGAGCTGTTTTTT	CASSLVIVGELFF
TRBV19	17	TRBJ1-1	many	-	TGTGCCAGTAGGGAGACCGGGACAAGGAGCCGGAACACTGAAGCTTTCTTT	CASRETGTRSRNTEAFF
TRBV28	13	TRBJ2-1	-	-	TGTGCCAGCAGTCTAACCGCCCGATCGGCGCAGTTCTTC	CASSLTARSAQFF
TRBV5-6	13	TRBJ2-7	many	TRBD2	TGTGCCAGCTTACTAGCGGGAGTTGGCGAGCAGTACTTC	CASLLAGVGEQYF
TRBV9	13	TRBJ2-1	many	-	TGTGCCAGCAGCGAGTTTGTCTACAATGAGCAGTTCTTC	CASSEFVYNEQFF
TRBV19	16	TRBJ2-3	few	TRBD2	TGTGCCAGTAGAACAATAATAGCGGGGGGTGTAGATACGCAGTATTTT	CASRTIIAGGVDTQYF
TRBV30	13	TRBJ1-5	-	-	TGTGCCTGGAGTCGGGGGTGGGGTCAGCCCCAGCATTTT	CAWSRGWGQPQHF
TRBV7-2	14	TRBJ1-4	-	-	TGTGCCATCAGCCGAGGCGGGGCTTATGAAAAACTGTTTTTT	CAISRGGAYEKLFF
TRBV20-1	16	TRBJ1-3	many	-	TGCAGTGCTAGCAACCCAGGGGAAATCTCTGGAAACACCATATATTTT	CSASNPGEISGNTIYF
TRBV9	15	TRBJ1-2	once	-	TGTGCCAGCAGACCTCCGGGGCTAGCTAACTATGGCTACAACTTC	CASRPPGLANYGYNF
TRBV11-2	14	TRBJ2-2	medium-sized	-	TGTGCCAGCAGCCCCATCGCTAGAACCGGGGAGCTGTTTTTT	CASSPIARTGELFF
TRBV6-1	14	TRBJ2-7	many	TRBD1	TGTGCCAGCAGACCCGGACAGGGACGTCACGAGCAGTACTTC	CASRPGQGRHEQYF
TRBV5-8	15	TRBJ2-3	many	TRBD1	TGTGCCAGCAGCACCGGGACAGGGCCCACAGATACGCAGTATTTT	CASSTGTGPTDTQYF
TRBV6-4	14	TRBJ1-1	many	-	TGTGCCAGCAGAGAGGGACGGGCAGTCACTGAAGCTTTCTTT	CASREGRAVTEAFF
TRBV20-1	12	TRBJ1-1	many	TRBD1	TGCAGTGCCGGACAGGTGAACACTGAAGCTTTCTTT	CSAGQVNTEAFF
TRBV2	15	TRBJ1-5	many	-	TGTGCCAGCAGTGAAGGGTGGTTGGGTGGACAGCCCCAGCATTTT	CASSEGWLGGQPQHF
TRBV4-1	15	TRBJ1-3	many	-	TGCGCCAGCAGCCAACAGGAGACCTCTGGAAACACCATATATTTT	CASSQQETSGNTIYF
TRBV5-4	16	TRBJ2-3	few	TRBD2	TGTGCCAGCAGCAAGCGGGAGGGCCCAGGCACAGATACGCAGTATTTT	CASSKREGPGTDTQYF
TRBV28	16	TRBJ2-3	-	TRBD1	TGTGCCAGCAGATATAGGACAGGGACCCACACAGATACGCAGTATTTT	CASRYRTGTHTDTQYF
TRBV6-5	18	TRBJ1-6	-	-	TGTGCCAGCAGTTACTCGTTTTTAAGACAGGTATGGGGTTCACCCCTCCACTTT	CASSYSFLRQVWGSPLHF
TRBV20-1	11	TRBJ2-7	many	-	TGCAGTGCTAGTATATTCTACGAGCAGTACTTC	CSASIFYEQYF
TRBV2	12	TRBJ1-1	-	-	TGTGCCAGCAGCCGGATATCAGCTGAAGCTTTCTTT	CASSRISAEAFF
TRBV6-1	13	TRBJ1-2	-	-	TGTGCCAGCAGTCGGTCAGAGGACCATGGCTACACCTTC	CASSRSEDHGYTF
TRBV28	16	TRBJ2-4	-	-	TGTGCCAGCAGTGAGGTGACATACCTAGCCAAAAACATTCAGTACTTC	CASSEVTYLAKNIQYF
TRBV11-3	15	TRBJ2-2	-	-	TGTGCCAGCAGCCCCCGTACAGCGAACACCGGGGAGCTGTTTTTT	CASSPRTANTGELFF
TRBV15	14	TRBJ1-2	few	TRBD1	TGTGCCACCAGCAGAGATCTAGGGGGCCCTGGCTACACCTTC	CATSRDLGGPGYTF
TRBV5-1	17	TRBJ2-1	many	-	TGCGCCAGCAGCTTGTACGGGGGCGGGACTATCTACAATGAGCAGTTCTTC	CASSLYGGGTIYNEQFF